This TCR beta chain was sequenced in a study of cytomegalovirus exposure and HLA in healthy donors. Study outcomes and limitations: There were some public TCRs occurring in many donors, but most TCR sequences were rare.

Comments on this clone: What it binds is not known.

The approximately 120-subject validation cohort, separate from the approximately 660-subject first cohort, included the donors. The CDR3 loop spans 14 amino acids. V trimming: 4 bases; J trimming: 4 bases; junction bases outside the gene matches: 5. The germline V gene has CDR1 SGDLS and CDR2 YYNGEE. Sequencing was performed with immunoSEQ multiplex PCR; in TCRdb, only in-frame clones are kept and a portion is missing. The sample lists 200,000 to 250,000 clones; less than 90% were seen once. The chain links TRBV9 to TRBJ1-1; 9 bases align to TRBD1. Sequenced material: PBMCs. This TCR derives from a woman aged 18-35 years in good health and CMV-seronegative. The CDR3 bases are TGTGCCAGCAGCCAAACGACAGGGGGCACTGAAGCTTTCTTT. Its translation is CASSQTTGGTEAFF.